In its sample, the clone carrying this TCR beta chain was seen many times. Subjects with ophthalmopathy showed a Clinical Activity Score no lower than 3, a NOSPECS grade no lower than 4, and a duration shorter than 3 months. Exclusion of a patient resulted from uncontrolled infection, other autoimmune disease, pregnancy or lactation. Diagnoses used clinical symptoms, serum thyroxine and TRAb, thyroid ultrasound and orbital computed tomography. This record comes from a study of T cells in Graves' hyperthyroidism and ophthalmopathy. The CDR3 regions of TCR beta were amplified from RNA transcripts. An initial round of RT-PCR targeting the TCR CDR3 relied on the HTBI primer set. Each CDR3 protein is one row after TCRdb ran MiXCR on the multiplex PCR reads. Altogether 200,000 to 250,000 distinct CDR3 sequences are present, less than 20% being singletons, with the ten largest covering less than 35%. V was pared by 2 bases and J by 9 bases, with 9 bases of the junction left unmatched. The CDR3 is 16 residues long. Germline V CDR1 and CDR2: GTSNPN, SVGIG (reference sequence).

This TCR was recovered from a young woman with Graves' ophthalmopathy. Sequencing was done on a sample of blood. V and J are TRBV30 and TRBJ2-1; the match to TRBD2 covers 14 bases. For the CDR3, the DNA is TGTGCCTGGAGTCCGGGTGGGACTAGCGGGGGCGGTGAGCAGTTCTTC. Protein product: CAWSPGGTSGGGEQFF.